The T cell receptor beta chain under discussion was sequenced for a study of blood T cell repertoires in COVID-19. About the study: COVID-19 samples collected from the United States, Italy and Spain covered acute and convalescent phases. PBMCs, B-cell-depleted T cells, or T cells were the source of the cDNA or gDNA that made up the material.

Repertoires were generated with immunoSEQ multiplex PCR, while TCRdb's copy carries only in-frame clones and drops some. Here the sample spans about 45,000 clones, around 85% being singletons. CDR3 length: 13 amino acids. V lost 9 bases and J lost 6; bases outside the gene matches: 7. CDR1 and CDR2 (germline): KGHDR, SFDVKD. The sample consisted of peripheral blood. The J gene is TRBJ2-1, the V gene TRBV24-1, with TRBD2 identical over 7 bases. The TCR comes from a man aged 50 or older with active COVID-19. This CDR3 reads CATQASGGNEQFF. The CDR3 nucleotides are TGTGCCACCCAGGCCTCGGGGGGCAATGAGCAGTTCTTC.